This T cell receptor (beta chain) was recorded in a study of blood T cell repertoires in COVID-19. Background on the study: Samples representing acute and convalescent COVID-19 were sourced from the United States, Italy and Spain. The analysed material was cDNA or gDNA that came from T cells, B-cell-depleted T cells, or PBMCs.

A Seattle source enrolled patients during active infection and followed them longitudinally. As handled by the study authors: Reference gene primer amplification in the assay estimated nucleated cell counts. Sequenced by immunoSEQ multiplex PCR; TCRdb stores in-frame clones only, minus some. That table is the source of V, J and clone size, and D and trimming were worked out from the DNA. The sample carries approximately 300,000 clones, over 80% recorded once. The TCR comes from a woman between 45 and 65 years old with COVID-19, enrolled during active disease. The sequencing input was peripheral blood.

CDR3 residues: CASSGSRQGGAGSYEQYF. For the CDR3, the DNA is TGTGCCAGCAGCGGATCCCGGCAAGGGGGCGCCGGCTCCTACGAGCAGTACTTC. This sequence joins TRBV9 and TRBJ2-7, with 7 bases lining up with TRBD1. The CDR3 sequence is 18 residues long. Germline V gene sequence: CDR1 SGDLS, CDR2 YYNGEE. J was trimmed by 0 bases and V by 3 bases; bases with no gene match: 15.